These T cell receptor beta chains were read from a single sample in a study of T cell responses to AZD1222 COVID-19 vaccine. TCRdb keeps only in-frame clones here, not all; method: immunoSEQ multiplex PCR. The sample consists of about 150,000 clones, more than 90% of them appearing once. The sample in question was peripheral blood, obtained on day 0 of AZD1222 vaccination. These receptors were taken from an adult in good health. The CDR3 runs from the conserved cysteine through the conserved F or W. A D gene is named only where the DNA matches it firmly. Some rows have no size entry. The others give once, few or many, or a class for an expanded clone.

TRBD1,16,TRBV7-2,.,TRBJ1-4,TGTGCCAGCAGCTCCGGACAGGGAACAACTAATGAAAAACTGTTTTTT,CASSSGQGTTNEKLFF
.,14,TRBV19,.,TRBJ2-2,TGTGCCAGTAGTATAAGCGATAAACCAGGGGAGCTGTTTTTT,CASSISDKPGELFF
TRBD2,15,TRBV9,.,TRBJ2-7,TGTGCCAGCAGCGTAGAGCTTAGCGGGACCTCCGAGCAGTACTTC,CASSVELSGTSEQYF
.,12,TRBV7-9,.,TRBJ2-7,TGTGCCAGCAGCTTATTCGGTTACGAGCAGTACTTC,CASSLFGYEQYF
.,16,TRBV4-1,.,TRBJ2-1,TGCGCCAGCAGCCAAGATCACAGGTACCCCTACAATGAGCAGTTCTTC,CASSQDHRYPYNEQFF
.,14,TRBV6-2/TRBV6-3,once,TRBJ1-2,TGTGCCAGCAGTTACTCTGGGTCCCGCTATGGCTACACCTTC,CASSYSGSRYGYTF
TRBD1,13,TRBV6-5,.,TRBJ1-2,TGTGCCAGCAGGAGACAGGGAGACGGAGGCTACACCTTC,CASRRQGDGGYTF
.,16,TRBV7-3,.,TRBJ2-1,TGTGCCAGCAGCTTAAGGACTATCGCCCCCTACAATGAGCAGTTCTTC,CASSLRTIAPYNEQFF
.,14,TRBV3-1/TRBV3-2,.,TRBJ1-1,TGTGCCAGCAGCTTACAGGGCGGGGTCACTGAAGCTTTCTTT,CASSLQGGVTEAFF
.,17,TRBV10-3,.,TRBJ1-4,TGTGCCATCAGCGCCGGGACGGCTTCCACAACTAATGAAAAACTGTTTTTT,CAISAGTASTTNEKLFF
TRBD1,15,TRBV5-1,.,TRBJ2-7,TGCGCCAGCAGCTACACTAGGACAGGGGGCTACGAGCAGTACTTC,CASSYTRTGGYEQYF
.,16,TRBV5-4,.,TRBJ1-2,TGTGCCAGCAGCTTGGCCGCCGGGGCCGGTAACTATGGCTACACCTTC,CASSLAAGAGNYGYTF
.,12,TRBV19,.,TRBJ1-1,TGTGCCAGTAGTAGATCGAACACTGAAGCTTTCTTT,CASSRSNTEAFF
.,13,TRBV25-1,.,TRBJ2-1,TGTGCCAGCAGGCTATCCCTTTGGGATGAGCAGTTCTTC,CASRLSLWDEQFF
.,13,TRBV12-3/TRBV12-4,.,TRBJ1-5,TGTGCCAGCAGCCTGGTGGGCAATCAGCCCCAGCATTTT,CASSLVGNQPQHF
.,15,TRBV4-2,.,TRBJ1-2,TGTGCCAGCAGCCAAGGATCGGAACGGCCCTATGGCTACACCTTC,CASSQGSERPYGYTF
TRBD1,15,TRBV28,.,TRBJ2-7,TGTGCCAGCAGTTTGTGGGACAGGGCACCCTACGAGCAGTACTTC,CASSLWDRAPYEQYF
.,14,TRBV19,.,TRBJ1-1,TGTGCCAGTAGTATAGCAGGGATGAACACTGAAGCTTTCTTT,CASSIAGMNTEAFF
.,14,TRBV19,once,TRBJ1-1,TGTGCCAGTAGTAACAGGGTGAGTAACACTGAAGCTTTCTTT,CASSNRVSNTEAFF
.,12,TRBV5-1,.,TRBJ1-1,TGCGCCAGCAGCTTGGAATCAGGTAGGGCTTTCTTT,CASSLESGRAFF
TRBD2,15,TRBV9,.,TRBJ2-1,TGTGCCAGCAGCCCGCGACTAGCGGAGGTCGATGAGCAGTTCTTC,CASSPRLAEVDEQFF
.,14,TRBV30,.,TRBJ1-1,TGTGCCTGGAGTCCACTCACAGGGAAGACTGAAGCTTTCTTT,CAWSPLTGKTEAFF
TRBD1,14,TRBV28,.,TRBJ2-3,TGTGCCAGCAGTTTGTCACAGGGGCCAGATACGCAGTATTTT,CASSLSQGPDTQYF
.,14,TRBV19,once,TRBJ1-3,TGTGCCAGCCGACACTCACCGGGGGGAAACACCATATATTTT,CASRHSPGGNTIYF
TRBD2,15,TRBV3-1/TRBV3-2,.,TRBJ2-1,TGTGCCAGCAGACCCGGGGGGGCCTACTACAATGAGCAGTTCTTC,CASRPGGAYYNEQFF
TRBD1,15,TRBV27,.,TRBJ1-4,TGTGCCAGCAGTCCGCAGGGGGGGCCTAATGAAAAACTGTTTTTT,CASSPQGGPNEKLFF
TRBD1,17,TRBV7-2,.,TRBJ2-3,TGTGCCAGCAGCGTCGAGGGACAGGGGTATCTATCAGATACGCAGTATTTT,CASSVEGQGYLSDTQYF
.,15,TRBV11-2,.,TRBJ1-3,TGTGCCAGCAGCTTCACAGGTCGCTCTGGAAACACCATATATTTT,CASSFTGRSGNTIYF
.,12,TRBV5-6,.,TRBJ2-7,TGTGCCAGCACTATGGACGCCTACGAGCAGTACTTC,CASTMDAYEQYF
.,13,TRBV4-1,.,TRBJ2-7,TGCGCCAGCAGCCTCGGAGCCTCCTACGAGCAGTACTTC,CASSLGASYEQYF
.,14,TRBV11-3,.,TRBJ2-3,TGTGCCAGCAGCGCAGGGCGGGCCACAGATACGCAGTATTTT,CASSAGRATDTQYF
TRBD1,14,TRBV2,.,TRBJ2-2,TGTGCCGGGACAGGGGGAACAAACACCGGGGAGCTGTTTTTT,CAGTGGTNTGELFF
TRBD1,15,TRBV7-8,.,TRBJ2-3,TGTGCCAGCAGCTGGGTTGGACAGGGCACAGATACGCAGTATTTT,CASSWVGQGTDTQYF
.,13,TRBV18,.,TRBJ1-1,TGTGCCAGCTCGACGGGACAGAACACTGAAGCTTTCTTT,CASSTGQNTEAFF
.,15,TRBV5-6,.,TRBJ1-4,TGTGCCAGCAGCCCTGCCCCGGGACTTGTAGAAAAACTGTTTTTT,CASSPAPGLVEKLFF
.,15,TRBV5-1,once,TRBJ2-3,TGCGCCAGCAGCTTGGTTGCGGGAACCACAGATACGCAGTATTTT,CASSLVAGTTDTQYF
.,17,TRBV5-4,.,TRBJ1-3,TGTGCCAGCAGCCCCGGGACCTCTGTACCCTCTGGAAACACCATATATTTT,CASSPGTSVPSGNTIYF
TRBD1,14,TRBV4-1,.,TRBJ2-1,TGCGCCAGCAGCCGGACAGGGTTGGGGAATGAGCAGTTCTTC,CASSRTGLGNEQFF
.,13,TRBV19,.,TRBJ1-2,TGTGCCAGTAGTATATTAACTGCTTCGGACTACACCTTC,CASSILTASDYTF
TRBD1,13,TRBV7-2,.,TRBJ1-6,TGTGCCAGCAGCTCACAGGGGCCTTCACCCCTCCACTTT,CASSSQGPSPLHF
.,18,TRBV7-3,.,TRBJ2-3,TGTGCCAGCAGCTTAAACCCGCGCGCCTCCCTTGGGACAGATACGCAGTATTTT,CASSLNPRASLGTDTQYF
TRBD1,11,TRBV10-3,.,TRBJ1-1,TGTGCCACCTGGACAGGGGGCGAAGCTTTCTTT,CATWTGGEAFF
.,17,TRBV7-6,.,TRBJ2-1,TGTGCCAGCAGCTTAAGGCCCGGGACCAACATGTGGAATGAGCAGTTCTTC,CASSLRPGTNMWNEQFF
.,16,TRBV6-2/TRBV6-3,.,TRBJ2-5,TGTGCCAGCAGCCCTTTCGGACATAGCCCCCAAGAGACCCAGTACTTC,CASSPFGHSPQETQYF
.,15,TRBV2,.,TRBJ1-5,TGTGCCAGCAGTGACGGGTCATATAGCAATCAGCCCCAGCATTTT,CASSDGSYSNQPQHF
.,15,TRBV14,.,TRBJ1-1,TGTGCCAGCAGCCAAGATTTCATGATGAACACTGAAGCTTTCTTT,CASSQDFMMNTEAFF
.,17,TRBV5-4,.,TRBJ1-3,TGTGCCAGCAGCCCCCCGGGGCTCCCCCCCACTGGAAACACCATATATTTT,CASSPPGLPPTGNTIYF
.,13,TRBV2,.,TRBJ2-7,TGTGCCAGCAGGCTAAATGGCGGCTACGAGCAGTACTTC,CASRLNGGYEQYF
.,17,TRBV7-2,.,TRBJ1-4,TGTGCCAGCAGCTTTAATGGTGGGGCGGGGTTTGGGGAAAAACTGTTTTTT,CASSFNGGAGFGEKLFF
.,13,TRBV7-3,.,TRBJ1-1,TGTGCCAGCAGCTTAACGCCGCGGGTCGAAGCTTTCTTT,CASSLTPRVEAFF
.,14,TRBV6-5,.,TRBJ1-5,TGTGCCAGCAGGCCCACAGGGACCCATCAGCCCCAGCATTTT,CASRPTGTHQPQHF
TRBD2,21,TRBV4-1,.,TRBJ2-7,TGCGCCAGCAGCCAAGAGGGTAGCCTAGCGGCCATGTACCCCCCTCGCTACGAGCAGTACTTC,CASSQEGSLAAMYPPRYEQYF